This T cell receptor beta chain was obtained from a study of cytomegalovirus exposure and HLA in healthy donors. For the study at large: Prior work identified roughly 120 million unique TCR beta sequences in some 180 million T cells. The study, taken as a whole, reports: Reportedly, TCR beta sequences accurately predicted HLA-A and HLA-B alleles in most subjects. The majority of CMV-associated TCR beta chains were reported as apparently HLA-restricted in a later analysis.

As concerns this clone: Its antigen remains unknown.

Trimming pared 2 bases from V and 4 bases from J, leaving 8 bases between. CDR1 is MGHDK, CDR2 SYGVNS, per germline. This CDR3 comprises 13 residues. The PCR ran on 60 Vbeta and 13 Jbeta primers. The table came from immunoSEQ multiplex PCR; TCRdb's copy has only in-frame clones and leaves some out. The table includes 35,000 to 45,000 clones, nearly 70% detected once. The sample comprised PBMCs. This rearrangement joins TRBV25-1 to TRBJ1-2; D unclear. The clonotype originates from a young man in good health and CMV-seronegative. In DNA form, the CDR3 reads TGTGCCAGCAGTGAAATGACAACCTATGGCTACACCTTC. Encoded protein: CASSEMTTYGYTF.